This is a list of T cell receptor beta chains from one sample in a study of cytomegalovirus exposure and HLA in healthy donors. Sequencing was performed with immunoSEQ multiplex PCR; in TCRdb, only in-frame clones are kept and a portion is missing. Of about 160,000 clones listed, over 70% are singletons. Sequencing was done on a sample of PBMCs. All receptors derive from a man aged 25 to 45 in good health and CMV-seronegative. Each CDR3 is given with its conserved first and last residue. The D gene is left open where the match is weak. Some rows have no size entry. The others give once, few or many, or a class for an expanded clone.

J gene: TRBJ2-2; D gene: NA; V gene: TRBV6-6; clone size: NA; CDR3 protein: CASSFLAGELFF; CDR3 DNA: TGTGCCAGCAGTTTTTTAGCCGGGGAGCTGTTTTTT
J gene: TRBJ1-4; D gene: TRBD1; V gene: TRBV19; clone size: once; CDR3 protein: CASSMRQGAPKKLFF; CDR3 DNA: TGTGCCAGTAGTATGCGACAGGGGGCGCCCAAAAAACTGTTTTTT
J gene: TRBJ2-1; D gene: NA; V gene: TRBV10-3; clone size: NA; CDR3 protein: CAISDPPRGPTDEQFF; CDR3 DNA: TGTGCCATCAGCGACCCCCCCAGGGGCCCCACCGATGAGCAGTTCTTC
J gene: TRBJ2-7; D gene: NA; V gene: TRBV9; clone size: NA; CDR3 protein: CASSGGAASYEQYF; CDR3 DNA: TGTGCCAGCAGTGGCGGGGCGGCCTCCTACGAGCAGTACTTC
J gene: TRBJ2-5; D gene: TRBD2; V gene: TRBV5-4; clone size: NA; CDR3 protein: CASSPRLAGGPSSETQYF; CDR3 DNA: TGTGCCAGCAGCCCCAGACTAGCGGGGGGGCCCAGCTCGGAGACCCAGTACTTC
J gene: TRBJ1-1; D gene: NA; V gene: TRBV30; clone size: NA; CDR3 protein: CAWCEIQGYTEAFF; CDR3 DNA: TGTGCCTGGTGTGAAATACAGGGTTACACTGAAGCTTTCTTT
J gene: TRBJ2-2; D gene: NA; V gene: TRBV5-4; clone size: NA; CDR3 protein: CASSLVPGVTGELFF; CDR3 DNA: TGTGCCAGCAGCTTGGTTCCGGGAGTCACCGGGGAGCTGTTTTTT
J gene: TRBJ1-2; D gene: NA; V gene: TRBV27; clone size: NA; CDR3 protein: CASSLLDPSRGYTF; CDR3 DNA: TGTGCCAGCAGTTTATTAGACCCCTCTAGGGGCTACACCTTC
J gene: TRBJ1-1; D gene: NA; V gene: TRBV27; clone size: NA; CDR3 protein: CASSLQGSNTEAFF; CDR3 DNA: TGTGCCAGCAGTTTACAGGGTTCGAACACTGAAGCTTTCTTT
J gene: TRBJ2-1; D gene: TRBD2; V gene: TRBV7-2; clone size: NA; CDR3 protein: CASSFSGVSYNEQFF; CDR3 DNA: TGTGCCAGCAGCTTTAGCGGGGTTTCCTACAATGAGCAGTTCTTC
J gene: TRBJ2-4; D gene: TRBD2; V gene: TRBV6-5; clone size: NA; CDR3 protein: CASSYAGGYIQYF; CDR3 DNA: TGTGCCAGCAGTTACGCGGGAGGTTACATTCAGTACTTC